This T cell receptor (beta chain) is from a study of blood T cell repertoires in COVID-19. Study as a whole: Material from acute and convalescent COVID-19 was sourced from the United States, Italy and Spain. Sources were T cells, B-cell-depleted T cells, or PBMCs; the material itself was cDNA or gDNA.

The CDR3 covers 15 residues. Germline CDR1 GTSNPN, CDR2 SVGIG (reference sequence). Trimming pared 1 base from V and 0 bases from J, leaving 13 bases between. In the original workflow: Reference gene primer amplification gave nucleated cell count estimates. Profiling relied on immunoSEQ multiplex PCR, and the TCRdb table lists in-frame clones only, not all of them. That table furnishes V, J and clone size, whereas the DNA furnished D and trimming. The sample holds around 120,000 clones; 70% to 80% are singletons and the top ten take approximately 25%. This clone was seen just once. Sequences were obtained from peripheral blood. V and J are TRBV30 and TRBJ2-7, with D possibly being TRBD1 (6 bases). The TCR sequence derives from a human donor in a cohort sampled during active COVID-19. CDR3 nucleotides: TGTGCCTGGAGTGCAGGGGCGACAGGCTCCTACGAGCAGTACTTC. This gives the protein CAWSAGATGSYEQYF.